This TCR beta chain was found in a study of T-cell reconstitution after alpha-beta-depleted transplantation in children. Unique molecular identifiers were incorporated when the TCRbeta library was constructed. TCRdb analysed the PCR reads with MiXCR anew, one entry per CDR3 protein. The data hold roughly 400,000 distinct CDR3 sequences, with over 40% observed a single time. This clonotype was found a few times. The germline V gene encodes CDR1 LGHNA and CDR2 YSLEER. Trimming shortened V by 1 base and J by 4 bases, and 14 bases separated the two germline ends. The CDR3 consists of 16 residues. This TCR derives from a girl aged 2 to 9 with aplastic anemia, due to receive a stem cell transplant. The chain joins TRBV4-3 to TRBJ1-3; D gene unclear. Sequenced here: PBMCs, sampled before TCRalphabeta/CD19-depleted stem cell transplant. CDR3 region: CASSQGVNLFGNTIYF. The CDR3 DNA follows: TGCGCCAGCAGCCAAGGCGTAAACTTGTTCGGAAACACCATATATTTT.